The following is a T cell receptor beta chain sequence with its context. Unique molecular identifiers featured in how the TCRbeta library was prepared. TCRdb reprocessed the PCR reads with MiXCR, giving one entry per CDR3 protein. The table shows about 980,000 distinct CDR3 sequences, with roughly 29% occurring only once. The data are from a study of T-cell reconstitution after alpha-beta-depleted transplantation in children. Trimming took 5 bases from V and 0 from J, leaving 18 bases between them. CDR3 length equals 17 residues. The V gene's germline CDR1 is ENHRY and CDR2 SYGVKD. The TCR comes from a boy in the first two years of life who had a stem cell transplant for SCID, so the T cells may come from the graft donor. The sequencing used PBMCs, mostly from graft donor cells, collected 360 days after TCRalphabeta/CD19-depleted stem cell transplant. The chain recombines TRBV10-3 with TRBJ2-3; a weak D match, TRBD2 (7 bases). In DNA, the CDR3 is TGTGCCATCAGTCCTCCGGCGGGGGCAATCAGCACAGATACGCAGTATTTT. The encoded protein is CAISPPAGAISTDTQYF.